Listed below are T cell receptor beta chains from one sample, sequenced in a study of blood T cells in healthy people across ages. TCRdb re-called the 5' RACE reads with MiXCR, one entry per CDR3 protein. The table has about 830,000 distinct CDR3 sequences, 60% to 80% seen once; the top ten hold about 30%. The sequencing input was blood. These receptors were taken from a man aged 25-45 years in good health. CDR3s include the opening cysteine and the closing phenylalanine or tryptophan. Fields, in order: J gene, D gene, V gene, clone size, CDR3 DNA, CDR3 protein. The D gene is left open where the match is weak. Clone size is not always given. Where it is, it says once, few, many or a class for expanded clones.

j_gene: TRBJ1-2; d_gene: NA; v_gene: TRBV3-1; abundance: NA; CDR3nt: TGTGCCAGCAGCCAAAGTGTGGGGGGTCCCAGTGGCTACACCTTC; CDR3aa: CASSQSVGGPSGYTF
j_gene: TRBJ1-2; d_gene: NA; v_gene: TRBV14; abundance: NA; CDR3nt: TGTGCCAGCAGCCAAGCGGGGGACTACACCTTC; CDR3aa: CASSQAGDYTF
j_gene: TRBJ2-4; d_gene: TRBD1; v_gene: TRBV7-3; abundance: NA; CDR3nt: TGTGCCAGCAGCTCGCGGGACAGGGACATTCAGTACTTC; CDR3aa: CASSSRDRDIQYF
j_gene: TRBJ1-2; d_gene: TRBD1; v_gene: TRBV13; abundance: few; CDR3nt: TGTGCCAGCAGCTCACAGGGACAGGGTGGCGGCTATGGCTACACCTTC; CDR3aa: CASSSQGQGGGYGYTF
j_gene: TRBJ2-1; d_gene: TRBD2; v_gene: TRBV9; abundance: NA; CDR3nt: TGTGCCAGCAGCCCCGGGGGGGCGCACAATGAGCAGTTCTTC; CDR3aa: CASSPGGAHNEQFF
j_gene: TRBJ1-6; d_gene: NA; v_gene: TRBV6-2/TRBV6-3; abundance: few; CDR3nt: TGTGCCAGCAGCTCCGGGGGGGCCAGGAATTCACCCCTCCACTTT; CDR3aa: CASSSGGARNSPLHF
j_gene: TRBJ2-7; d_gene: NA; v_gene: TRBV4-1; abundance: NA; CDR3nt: TGCGCCAGCGGTCGGGACGGTACCTACGAGCAGTACTTC; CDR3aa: CASGRDGTYEQYF
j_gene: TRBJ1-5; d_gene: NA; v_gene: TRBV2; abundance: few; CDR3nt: TGTGCCAGCAGGACAGGCAATCAGCCCCAGCATTTT; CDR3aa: CASRTGNQPQHF
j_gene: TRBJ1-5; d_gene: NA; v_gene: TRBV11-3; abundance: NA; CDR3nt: TGTGCCAGCAGCTTAGTCGTTCAGCCCCAGCATTTT; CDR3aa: CASSLVVQPQHF
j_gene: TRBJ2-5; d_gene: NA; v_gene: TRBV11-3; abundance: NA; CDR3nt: TGTGCCAGCAGCCCCAGTTGGGAGGAGACCCAGTACTTC; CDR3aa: CASSPSWEETQYF
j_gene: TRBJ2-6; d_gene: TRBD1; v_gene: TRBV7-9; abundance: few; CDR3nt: TGTGCCAGCAGCCACACAGGGGCTGGGGCCAACGTCCTGACTTTC; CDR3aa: CASSHTGAGANVLTF
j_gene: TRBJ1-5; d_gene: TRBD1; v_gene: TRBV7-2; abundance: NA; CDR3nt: TGTGCCAGCAGCCATTCAGGGGGCGATCAGCCCCAGCATTTT; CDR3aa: CASSHSGGDQPQHF
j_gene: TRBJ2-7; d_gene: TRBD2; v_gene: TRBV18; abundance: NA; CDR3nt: TGTGCCAGCTCAGTACTAGCGGGGGTAAACGAGCAGTACTTC; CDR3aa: CASSVLAGVNEQYF
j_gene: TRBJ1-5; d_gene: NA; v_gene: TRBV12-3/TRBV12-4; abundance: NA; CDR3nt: TGTGCCAGCACCCTCGACAGCGCTTATCAGCCCCAGCATTTT; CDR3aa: CASTLDSAYQPQHF
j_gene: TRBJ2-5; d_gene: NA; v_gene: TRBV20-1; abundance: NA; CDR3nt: TGCAGTGCCCCTTATTGGGCCGAAGAGACCCAGTACTTC; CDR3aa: CSAPYWAEETQYF
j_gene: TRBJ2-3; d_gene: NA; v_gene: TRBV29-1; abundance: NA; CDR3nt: TGCAGCGTTGAAGGTCAGACTAGCACAGATACGCAGTATTTT; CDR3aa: CSVEGQTSTDTQYF
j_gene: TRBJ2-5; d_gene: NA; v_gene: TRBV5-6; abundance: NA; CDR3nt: TGTGCCAGCAGCTTGGGACGGAGGACTGTCCAAGAGACCCAGTACTTC; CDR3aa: CASSLGRRTVQETQYF
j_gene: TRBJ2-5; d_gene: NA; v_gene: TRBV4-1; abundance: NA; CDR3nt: TGCGCCAGCAGCCTTAGTGGATCCACGACCCAGTACTTC; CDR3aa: CASSLSGSTTQYF
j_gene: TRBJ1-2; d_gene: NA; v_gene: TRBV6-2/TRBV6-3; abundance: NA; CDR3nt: TGTGCCAGCAGTTACTCGAGTGACACCCGCTCCCATAACTATGGCTACACCTTC; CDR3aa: CASSYSSDTRSHNYGYTF
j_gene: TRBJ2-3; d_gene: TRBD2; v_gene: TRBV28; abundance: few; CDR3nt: TGTGCCAGCAGTTTATTGAGCGGGGGGACCACAGATACGCAGTATTTT; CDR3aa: CASSLLSGGTTDTQYF
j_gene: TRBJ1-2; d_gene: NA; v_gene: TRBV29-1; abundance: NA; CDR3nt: TGCAGCGTTGGGGCTAGCGAGGCGGCTCGGTGGGGCTACACCTTC; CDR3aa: CSVGASEAARWGYTF
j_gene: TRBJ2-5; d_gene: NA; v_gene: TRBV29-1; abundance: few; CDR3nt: TGCAGCGCCGGGATCGGGGAGACCCAGTACTTC; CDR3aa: CSAGIGETQYF
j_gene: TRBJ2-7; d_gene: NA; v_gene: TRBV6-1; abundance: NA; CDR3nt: TGTGCCAGCAGTTCCGAACAGAGACCGTACTTC; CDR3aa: CASSSEQRPYF
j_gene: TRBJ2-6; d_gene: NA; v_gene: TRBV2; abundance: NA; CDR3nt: TGTGCCAGCAGTTGGACGGGAAGCTCTGGGGCCAACGTCCTGACTTTC; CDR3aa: CASSWTGSSGANVLTF
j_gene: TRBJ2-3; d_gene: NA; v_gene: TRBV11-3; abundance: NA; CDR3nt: TGTGCCAGCAGTCCTAAGGGGGCAGATACGCAGTATTTT; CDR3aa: CASSPKGADTQYF
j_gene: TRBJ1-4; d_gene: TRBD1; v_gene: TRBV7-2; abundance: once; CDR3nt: TGTGCCAGCAGACTCACAGGGGCGGCCACTAATGAAAAACTGTTTTTT; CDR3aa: CASRLTGAATNEKLFF
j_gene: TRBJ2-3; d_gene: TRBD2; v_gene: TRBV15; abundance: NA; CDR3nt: TGTGCCACCAGCAGACGGCGCGGGGGAGATACGCAGTATTTT; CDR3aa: CATSRRRGGDTQYF
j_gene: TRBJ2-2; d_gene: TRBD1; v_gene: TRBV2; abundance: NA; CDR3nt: TGTGCCAGCAGGACCGGGACAGGGGCGGTCGGGGAGCTGTTTTTT; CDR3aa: CASRTGTGAVGELFF
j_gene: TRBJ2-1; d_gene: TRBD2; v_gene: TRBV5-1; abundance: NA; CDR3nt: TGCGCCAGCAGCTTGGGTACTAGCGGGGGCTACAATGAGCGGTTCTTC; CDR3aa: CASSLGTSGGYNERFF
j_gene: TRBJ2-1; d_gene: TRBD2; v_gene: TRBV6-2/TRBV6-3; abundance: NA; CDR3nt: TGTGCCAGCAGACAAGCGGGGGGCTACAATGAGCAGTTCTTC; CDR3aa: CASRQAGGYNEQFF
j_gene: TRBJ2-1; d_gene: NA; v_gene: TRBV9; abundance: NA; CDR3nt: TGTGCCAGCAGCGTAACCGTAAATGAGCAGTTCTTC; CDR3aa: CASSVTVNEQFF
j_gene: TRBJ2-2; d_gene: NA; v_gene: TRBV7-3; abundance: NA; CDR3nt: TGTGCCAGCAGCATTACCGGGACATTGAACACCGGGGAGCTGTTTTTT; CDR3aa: CASSITGTLNTGELFF
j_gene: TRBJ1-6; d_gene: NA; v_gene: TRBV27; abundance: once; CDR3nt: TGTGCCAGCAGTCTGACTTTCTATAATTCACCCCTCCACTTT; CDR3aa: CASSLTFYNSPLHF
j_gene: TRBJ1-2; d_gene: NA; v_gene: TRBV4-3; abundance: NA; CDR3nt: TGCGCCAGCAGCCAAGATTTTCAGGGAGGGAGAAATGGCTACACCTTC; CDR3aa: CASSQDFQGGRNGYTF
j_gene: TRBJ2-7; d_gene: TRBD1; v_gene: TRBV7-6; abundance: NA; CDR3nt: TGTGCCAGCAGCTTAGCCTGGGAGACAGGGGACGTATCCTACGAGCAGTACTTC; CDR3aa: CASSLAWETGDVSYEQYF
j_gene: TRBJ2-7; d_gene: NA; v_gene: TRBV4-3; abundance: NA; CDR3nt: TGCGCCAGCAGCCAAGAAGTGTGGGTCTCCTACGAGCAGTACTTC; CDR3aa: CASSQEVWVSYEQYF
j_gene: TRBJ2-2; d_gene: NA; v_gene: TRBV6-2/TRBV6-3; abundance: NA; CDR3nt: TGTGCCAGGGGGGACACCGGGGAGCTGTTTTTT; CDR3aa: CARGDTGELFF
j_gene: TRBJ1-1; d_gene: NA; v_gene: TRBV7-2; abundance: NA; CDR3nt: TGTGCCAGCAGCTTAGGACAGCCTCCCACTGAAGCTTTCTTT; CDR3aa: CASSLGQPPTEAFF